This TCR beta chain was obtained from a study of blood T cells in healthy people across ages. In its sample, this clonotype was seen a few times. As yet, its antigen is unknown. Collection of 8.5 to 10 milliliters of peripheral blood was performed for each donor. Every sample gave at least 6 micrograms of total RNA when it was extracted. The CDR3 runs 14 residues. Germline lookup yields CDR1 MDHEN and CDR2 SYDVKM. Whole-study results and caveats: Long-lived and aged donors differed, with more naive CD4+ cells and higher diversity in the long-lived.

A second about 7 to 12 cycle PCR used barcoded and J-beta primers. Each cDNA molecule carried a tag from a template-switch adaptor that contained 12 random nucleotides. From the 5' RACE reads, TCRdb called clonotypes with MiXCR, one entry per CDR3 protein. Found here are 550,000 to 750,000 distinct CDR3 sequences, 20% to 25% of them singletons; the top ten hold approximately 3.6%. Sequences were obtained from blood. The V gene is TRBV28, the J gene TRBJ2-5; tentatively, D is TRBD2 (5 bases). The end of the DNA aligns better with TRBJ2-1, so the J call may be wrong. The sequence came from a man in his sixties or seventies in good health. The CDR3 here is CASSLTRGHNEQFF. CDR3 bases: TGTGCCAGCAGTTTAACTCGGGGTCACAATGAGCAGTTCTTC.